This TCR beta chain was sequenced for a study of blood T cell repertoires in COVID-19. Germline V CDR1 and CDR2: MDHEN, SYDVKM. The CDR3 covers 16 residues. With V trimmed by 6 bases and J by 6 bases, 10 bases remained unmatched. The protocol was immunoSEQ multiplex PCR, while the TCRdb copy is restricted to in-frame clones and leaves out a portion. The table lists roughly 250,000 clones, roughly 80% of them singletons. This clone was recorded a few times. V is TRBV28 and J is TRBJ2-7; 14 bases are shared with TRBD2. Material: peripheral blood. This receptor was taken from a woman of 80 years or more with acute or convalescent COVID-19. In nucleotides, the CDR3 is TGTGCCAGCAGCCGGGCCGGACTAGCGGGGGGATCCGAGCAGTACTTC. Its translation is CASSRAGLAGGSEQYF.